The 27 T cell receptor beta chains listed next were all sequenced from one sample in a study of spatial heterogeneity in lung cancer. In TCRdb, the 5' RACE reads were re-called with MiXCR into one record per CDR3 protein. The sample has tens of thousands of distinct CDR3 sequences; more than 10% are singletons. The time point is: sample taken at primary tumor resection. The sequencing here drew on PBMCs, taken at surgery. These receptors all come from a male donor with early-stage non-small cell lung cancer.

In its sample, this clonotype was seen many times. The genes are TRBV11-3 and TRBJ2-2; 7 nucleotides match TRBD1. The CDR3 runs 14 residues. In germline, CDR1 is SGHNT, CDR2 YENEEA. The V and J ends lost 1 base and 5 bases, in that order; junction bases with no gene match: 1. The CDR3 here is CASSLGTGTGELFF. CDR3 bases: TGTGCCAGCAGCTTAGGGACAGGTACCGGGGAGCTGTTTTTT.

The sample holds many counts of this clonotype. The V and J genes are TRBV7-2 and TRBJ2-5; no reliable D call. V lost 5 bases, J lost 1 base, and 2 bases lay in between. This CDR3 region has 11 residues. Per the germline V gene, CDR1 is SGHTA and CDR2 is FQGNSA. The CDR3 here is CASSVQETQYF. CDR3 coding DNA: TGTGCCAGCAGCGTCCAAGAGACCCAGTACTTC.

This clonotype was recorded a few times. The chain employs TRBV28 and TRBJ2-7; 9 positions match TRBD2. Germline V CDR1 and CDR2: MDHEN, SYDVKM. The CDR3 loop spans 14 amino acids. Trimming at V came to 5 bases and at J to 5 bases, leaving 7 bases not matched to a gene. This CDR3 is CASSSGGPPHEQYF. CDR3 sequence (DNA): TGTGCCAGCAGTAGCGGGGGGCCCCCCCACGAGCAGTACTTC.

The chain recombines TRBV28 with TRBJ2-7; 9 nucleotides agree with TRBD1. Germline values: CDR1 MDHEN, CDR2 SYDVKM. V lost 7 bases to trimming and J lost 7 bases; unmatched junction nucleotides: 11. The CDR3 runs to 14 residues. This CDR3 reads CASTGTGQGGEQYF. CDR3 in DNA: TGTGCCAGCACCGGAACGGGACAGGGCGGGGAGCAGTACTTC.

The chain recombines TRBV18 with TRBJ2-1; D might be TRBD2 (5 bases). Trimming cost V 2 bases and J 0 bases, with 14 bases left between them. The germline gives CDR1 KGHSH, CDR2 LQKENI. The CDR3 sequence is 17 residues long. Here the CDR3 DNA reads TGTGCCAGCTCACCATGGGGAGATACGAGCTCCTACAATGAGCAGTTCTTC. Translating it yields CASSPWGDTSSYNEQFF.

The chain has TRBV7-3 and TRBJ1-3; no definite D call. Germline assignment: CDR1 SGHTA and CDR2 FQGTGA. CDR3 length: 15 residues. V was shortened by 5 bases and J by 0 bases, with 11 bases between the two germline ends. The CDR3 nucleotides are TGTGCCAGCAGCGCATCCGGGTCCTCTGGAAACACCATATATTTT. Its translation is CASSASGSSGNTIYF.

This clonotype appeared many times. The V call is TRBV7-2, the J call TRBJ2-3; 11 positions match TRBD1. The CDR3 runs to 16 residues. The V gene's germline CDR1 is SGHTA and CDR2 FQGNSA. V shed 5 bases, J shed 2 bases, and the junction held 6 bases outside the gene matches. CDR3: CASSPRTGGSTDTQYF. CDR3 nucleotide sequence: TGTGCCAGCAGCCCGAGGACAGGGGGCTCCACAGATACGCAGTATTTT.

This clonotype has only a few counts. V is TRBV24-1 and J is TRBJ1-5; TRBD1 matches at 7 bases. The CDR3 is made up of 16 amino acids. The V segment lost 4 bases and the J segment 8 bases; nucleotides outside the gene matches: 13. Germline V lookup: CDR1 KGHDR, CDR2 SFDVKD. This chain's CDR3 is CATSDDSGGPGKPQHF. CDR3 nucleotide sequence: TGTGCCACCAGTGACGATTCAGGGGGGCCTGGAAAGCCCCAGCATTTT.

The table lists this clonotype with a few counts. V is TRBV6-5 and J is TRBJ2-5; D perhaps matches TRBD2 (6 bases). V lost 5 bases and J 2 bases, leaving 15 bases between the germline ends. The CDR3 loop spans 15 amino acids. Germline V gene sequence: CDR1 MNHEY, CDR2 SVGAGI. As DNA, the CDR3 is TGTGCCAGCAGTACGCTGGCGGGGCGTCAAGAGACCCAGTACTTC. This sequence encodes CASSTLAGRQETQYF.

The gene calls are TRBV7-9 and TRBJ1-2; no definite D call. The germline gives CDR1 SEHNR, CDR2 FQNEAQ (reference sequence). V dropped 3 bases and J dropped 7 bases, with 12 bases sitting between them. This CDR3 spans 13 amino acids. The CDR3 spells CASSFGPSGGYTF. CDR3 sequence (DNA): TGTGCCAGCAGCTTCGGGCCCAGTGGTGGCTACACCTTC. Filled out from reference TRBV7-9 and TRBJ1-2, the complete variable domain reads DTGVSQNPRHKITKRGQNVTFRCDPISEHNRLYWYRQTLGQGPEFLTYFQNEAQLEKSRLLSDRFSAERPKGSFSTLEIQRTEQGDSAMYLCASSFGPSGGYTFGSGTRLTVV.

In this sample, this clonotype turned up a few times. This chain joins TRBV15 and TRBJ2-5; the match to TRBD1 covers 9 bases. Germline trimming cut 4 bases from V and 1 base from J; bases unmatched to any gene: 10. The CDR3 is made up of 17 amino acids. The germline CDR1 and CDR2 sequences are LNHNV and YYDKDF (reference sequence). Here the CDR3 reads CATSTKTGGWFQETQYF. The CDR3 nucleotides read TGTGCCACCAGCACAAAGACAGGGGGTTGGTTCCAAGAGACCCAGTACTTC.

This chain uses TRBV12-3 or TRBV12-4 with TRBJ1-2; the match to TRBD1 covers 7 bases. The CDR3 runs to 14 residues. The ends lost 6 bases at V and 0 bases at J; junction bases unmatched: 4. DNA of the CDR3: TGTGCCAGCAGCAGACAGGGCGCTAACTATGGCTACACCTTC. Protein product: CASSRQGANYGYTF.

The rearrangement uses TRBV7-2 and TRBJ2-3, with TRBD2 matching over 13 bases. Germline trimming cut 7 bases from V and 3 bases from J; bases unmatched to any gene: 7. The CDR3 length is 16 residues. Germline V gives CDR1 SGHTA, CDR2 FQGNSA. This chain's CDR3 is CASNGLAGDVTDTQYF. The CDR3 bases are TGTGCCAGCAACGGACTAGCGGGAGATGTGACAGATACGCAGTATTTT. The variable domain in full, completed from reference TRBV7-2 and TRBJ2-3, reads GAGVSQSPSNKVTEKGKDVELRCDPISGHTALYWYRQSLGQGLEFLIYFQGNSAPDKSGLPSDRFSAERTGGSVSTLTIQRTQQEDSAVYLCASNGLAGDVTDTQYFGPGTRLTVL.

This clonotype was counted at least ten times. The chain has TRBV23-1 and TRBJ2-5; TRBD1 agrees at 7 bases. TRBV23-1 is identified as an open reading frame with a role that is uncertain. Trimming took 0 bases from V and 5 from J; bases not matched to a gene: 12. The CDR3 covers 17 residues. DNA for the CDR3: TGCGCCAGCAGTCAATCAGTACAGACAGGGCCTTGGGAGACCCAGTACTTC. It is translated as CASSQSVQTGPWETQYF.

The genes are TRBV20-1 and TRBJ1-5, with D hard to call. Germline V gene lookup returns CDR1 DFQATT and CDR2 SNEGSKA (reference sequence). V lost 3 bases and J lost 0, with 6 bases in between. This CDR3 contains 13 residues. Here the CDR3 reads CSARFGSNQPQHF. The DNA of the CDR3 is TGCAGTGCTAGGTTTGGTAGCAATCAGCCCCAGCATTTT.

This clonotype was counted at least ten times. A junction end diverges from the germline sequence, so it may reflect a read error. CDR3 amino acids: CASSLGTHF. The CDR3 DNA sequence: TGTGCCAGCAGCTTGGGGACCCATTTT. The gene calls are TRBV7-9 and TRBJ2-3; the D call may be TRBD1 or TRBD2 (5 bases each). The V gene's germline CDR1 is SEHNR and CDR2 FQNEAQ (reference sequence). The CDR3 totals 9 residues.

This clonotype was picked up a small number of times. The V call is TRBV5-4, the J call TRBJ2-2, with unresolved D. Germline V lookup: CDR1 SGHNT, CDR2 YYREEE (reference sequence). The CDR3 is made up of 14 amino acids. The germline V and J ends were trimmed by 4 bases and 5 bases, with 12 bases remaining between them. In DNA form, the CDR3 reads TGTGCCAGCAGCCCCCTTGATTCAACCGGGGAGCTGTTTTTT. Protein: CASSPLDSTGELFF. Full variable domain (rest looked up from reference TRBV5-4 and TRBJ2-2): ETGVTQSPTHLIKTRGQQVTLRCSSQSGHNTVSWYQQALGQGPQFIFQYYREEENGRGNFPPRFSGLQFPNYSSELNVNALELDDSALYLCASSPLDSTGELFFGEGSRLTVL.

The rearrangement links TRBV7-2 to TRBJ2-1; 7 positions agree with TRBD1. Germline-derived CDR1 and CDR2 are SGHTA and FQGNSA. J lost 6 bases, V lost 1 base, and 3 bases had no gene match. The CDR3 spans 14 residues. Written as DNA, the CDR3 is TGTGCCAGCAGCTTAGTTGGGACAGTCAATGAGCAGTTCTTC. Translating gives CASSLVGTVNEQFF.

This clonotype was picked up one time. Here the CDR3 reads CASSLGTASGANVLTF. The CDR3 DNA reads TGTGCCAGCAGCTTAGGAACGGCCTCTGGGGCCAACGTCCTGACTTTC. The chain employs TRBV7-3 and TRBJ2-6; no clear D. V was clipped by 2 bases and J by 0 bases, with 8 bases between them. CDR1 and CDR2 from the germline V gene are SGHTA and FQGTGA. The CDR3 runs to 16 residues.

This clonotype was recorded only once. The chain employs TRBV4-3 and TRBJ1-5; 8 nucleotides agree with TRBD1. J lost 6 bases, V lost 0 bases, and 10 bases had no gene match. Germline V CDR1 and CDR2: LGHNA, YSLEER. This CDR3 contains 17 residues. CDR3 region: CASSQDAGTGGGQPQHF. The DNA of the CDR3 is TGCGCCAGCAGCCAAGACGCCGGGACAGGTGGTGGTCAGCCCCAGCATTTT.

This clonotype was counted only a few times. V usage is TRBV5-5 and J usage is TRBJ1-2; D not certain. Trimming took 0 bases from V and 8 from J, leaving 14 bases between them. Germline V gene lookup returns CDR1 SGHKS and CDR2 YYEKEE (reference sequence). There are 14 residues in the CDR3. CDR3 residues: CASSLVAGPEGYTF. The CDR3 bases are TGTGCCAGCAGCTTGGTCGCAGGTCCGGAGGGCTACACCTTC.

The chain joins TRBV29-1 to TRBJ1-5; D is possibly TRBD1 (5 bases). The germline V gene encodes CDR1 SQVTM and CDR2 ANQGSEA. Trimming left V 0 bases short and J 7 bases short, with 10 bases between. This CDR3 spans 13 amino acids. For the CDR3, the DNA is TGCAGCGTTGAAGAAATCGGGGGACAGCCCCAGCATTTT. Amino acid sequence: CSVEEIGGQPQHF.

This chain joins TRBV7-2 and TRBJ2-2; D unclear. CDR1 is SGHTA, CDR2 FQGNSA, per germline. The CDR3 consists of 15 residues. V lost 0 bases and J 2 bases, leaving 7 bases between the germline ends. This CDR3 reads CASSLADVNTGELFF. CDR3 nucleotides: TGTGCCAGCAGCTTAGCGGACGTTAACACCGGGGAGCTGTTTTTT.

This clonotype was detected only a few times. The J gene is TRBJ1-6, the V gene TRBV9; 7 bases align to TRBD1. V lost 4 bases, J lost 5 bases, and 9 bases stayed unmatched. Germline loops: CDR1 SGDLS, CDR2 YYNGEE. The CDR3 runs to 16 residues. The CDR3 here is CASSRYGTEHNSPLHF. CDR3 in DNA: TGTGCCAGCAGCCGCTATGGGACAGAGCATAATTCACCCCTCCACTTT. Variable domain in full (rest from reference TRBV9 and TRBJ1-6): DSGVTQTPKHLITATGQRVTLRCSPRSGDLSVYWYQQSLDQGLQFLIQYYNGEERAKGNILERFSAQQFPDLHSELNLSSLELGDSALYFCASSRYGTEHNSPLHFGNGTRLTVT.

This clonotype was counted between two and nine times. The chain uses TRBV25-1 and TRBJ1-3; 8 bases align to TRBD1. The V gene end was trimmed by 2 bases and the J gene end by 2 bases; junction bases not matched to a gene: 8. The CDR3 extends over 17 amino acids. From germline, CDR1 is MGHDK and CDR2 SYGVNS. The CDR3 sequence: CASSERTGSLTGNTIYF. The DNA for the CDR3 is TGTGCCAGCAGTGAACGGACAGGGAGCTTGACTGGAAACACCATATATTTT.

This clonotype was seen many times. The chain is built from TRBV12-3 or TRBV12-4 and TRBJ1-5; D perhaps matches TRBD1 (5 bases). Trimming stripped 3 bases from V and 2 bases from J, with 8 bases between. This CDR3 is 14 amino acids long. The CDR3 nucleotides read TGTGCCAGCAGTTTTGGGGCTGGCAATCAGCCCCAGCATTTT. Translation: CASSFGAGNQPQHF.

V gene TRBV23-1 combines with J gene TRBJ2-2; possible D gene TRBD1, 5 bases. TRBV23-1 belongs to the ORF category, with a function that is uncertain. V dropped 6 bases and J dropped 3 bases, with 20 bases sitting between them. CDR3 length: 17 amino acids. The CDR3 DNA reads as TGCGCCAGCAGCCGCCGCAGGGTTAAGGGGTACACCGGGGAGCTGTTTTTT. Translated: CASSRRRVKGYTGELFF.